This TCR beta chain came from a study of T cell responses to AZD1222 COVID-19 vaccine. Whole-study findings and limits: There were repertoire samples only from the period after the peak T cell response. The study found vaccine-associated CD4 TCRs spanning spike, dominant at 160-218 and 743-854.

A word on this clone: Its antigen remains unknown.

Assay used: immunoSEQ multiplex PCR; TCRdb lists only in-frame clones, some missing. The sample includes about 150,000 clones, approximately 91% of them seen just once. After removal of 2 bases from V and 4 bases from J, the junction contained 0 bases not matched to a gene. Per the germline V gene, CDR1 is MNHEY and CDR2 is SMNVEV (reference sequence). This CDR3 comprises 14 residues. This specimen consisted of peripheral blood, obtained after recovery from COVID-19. The chain uses TRBV27 and TRBJ2-1; 9 bases are shared with TRBD1. The clonotype originates from an adult who had recovered from COVID-19. CDR3 residues: CASSLGTGYNEQFF. The CDR3 coding sequence is TGTGCCAGCAGTTTAGGGACAGGGTACAATGAGCAGTTCTTC.